The 14 T cell receptor beta chains in this list originate from one sample, sequenced in a study of CD8+ T cells in alopecia areata. Extracted RNA was reverse transcribed into cDNA, the sequencing template. Profiled with immunoSEQ multiplex PCR; TCRdb holds only in-frame clones, not every one. The sample includes under 300,000 clones, over 45% of them seen just once. Treatment defined: oral pan-JAK inhibitor, 5-10 mg twice daily. The sample was CD4+ T cells sorted from blood, taken around week 53, from a patient treated with tofacitinib. The source is a human donor with alopecia areata.

This chain uses TRBV4-3 with TRBJ2-2; 7 nucleotides line up with TRBD1. V dropped 4 bases and J dropped 0; count of bases not matched to a gene: 2. CDR3 length: 15 amino acids. In germline, CDR1 is LGHNA, CDR2 YSLEER. The CDR3 loop reads CASSRGTANTGELFF. The CDR3 DNA is TGCGCCAGCAGCCGAGGGACAGCGAACACCGGGGAGCTGTTTTTT.

The chain couples TRBV5-6 to TRBJ2-7; D possibly corresponds to TRBD1 (5 bases). V lost 4 bases and J lost 6, with 11 bases in between. CDR1 is SGHDT, CDR2 YYEEEE, per germline. This CDR3 is 12 amino acids long. DNA of the CDR3: TGTGCCAGCAGCGCAGGGATCTCCGAGCAGTACTTC. Amino acids: CASSAGISEQYF.

The V call is TRBV11-2, the J call TRBJ2-7; possibly TRBD1 or TRBD2 for D (5 bases each). The germline CDR1 and CDR2 sequences are SGHAT and FQNNGV. V was clipped by 6 bases and J by 3 bases, with 24 bases between them. The CDR3 has 17 amino acids. The CDR3 DNA follows: TGTGCCAGCAGACAAACCTACCGGTCGGGACGGAACTACGAGCAGTACTTC. This gives the protein CASRQTYRSGRNYEQYF.

The rearrangement joins TRBV7-2 to TRBJ1-1; TRBD1 matches 8 bases. The length of the CDR3 is 15 residues. Trimming cost V 2 bases and J 5 bases; bases outside gene matches: 7. Germline-derived CDR1 and CDR2 are SGHTA and FQGNSA. The CDR3 DNA reads as TGTGCCAGCAGCTTAAGAGGACAGGGAGTGACTGAAGCTTTCTTT. The encoded protein is CASSLRGQGVTEAFF.

This chain joins TRBV4-1 and TRBJ2-1; 8 bases agree with TRBD2. Germline loops: CDR1 MGHRA, CDR2 YSYEKL. Trimming removed 3 bases from V and 6 bases from J; junction bases left unmatched: 7. The CDR3 extends over 15 amino acids. DNA of the CDR3: TGCGCCAGCAGCCACGGTCGGGGGGGTCCCAATGAGCAGTTCTTC. As protein: CASSHGRGGPNEQFF.

The V and J genes are TRBV5-1 and TRBJ2-7, with 7 bases aligning to TRBD1. This CDR3 has 15 amino acids. Trimming took 0 bases from V and 3 from J; bases not matched to a gene: 6. Germline CDR1 is SGHRS and CDR2 is YFSETQ. The CDR3 protein is CASSLGDRDDYEQYF. CDR3 sequence (DNA): TGCGCCAGCAGCTTGGGCGACAGGGACGACTACGAGCAGTACTTC.

The V call is TRBV29-1, the J call TRBJ1-6; no firm D call. V was shortened by 6 bases and J by 7 bases, with 13 bases between the two germline ends. This CDR3 region has 13 residues. In germline, CDR1 is SQVTM, CDR2 ANQGSEA. In nucleotides, the CDR3 is TGCAGCGTCCTCCTGAGGCCCAATTCACCCCTCCACTTT. Protein product: CSVLLRPNSPLHF. Full variable domain (remainder filled in from reference TRBV29-1 and TRBJ1-6): SAVISQKPSRDICQRGTSLTIQCQVDSQVTMMFWYRQQPGQSLTLIATANQGSEATYESGFVIDKFPISRPNLTFSTLTVSNMSPEDSSIYLCSVLLRPNSPLHFGNGTRLTVT.

This clone was detected a few times. The chain employs TRBV10-3 and TRBJ1-5; D is ambiguous. Germline CDR1 is ENHRY and CDR2 is SYGVKD. The CDR3 loop spans 16 amino acids. V was trimmed by 3 bases and J by 3 bases, leaving 15 bases between them. This CDR3 is CAISDGAGGNNQPQHF. In DNA form, the CDR3 reads TGTGCCATCAGTGATGGCGCAGGAGGGAACAATCAGCCCCAGCATTTT.

The chain carries TRBV7-2 and TRBJ2-3; D possibly matches TRBD1 or TRBD2 (6 bases each). In germline, CDR1 is SGHTA, CDR2 FQGNSA. The V end lost 3 bases, the J end lost 0 bases, and 16 bases lay between the germline ends. The CDR3 length is 17 residues. The DNA of the CDR3 is TGTGCCAGCAGCTTTCGGACAGTCGGGGGTAGCACAGATACGCAGTATTTT. It translates to CASSFRTVGGSTDTQYF.

The chain joins TRBV7-6 to TRBJ1-5; D unclear. The CDR3 sequence is 15 residues long. Per the germline V gene, CDR1 is SGHVS and CDR2 is FNYEAQ. The V end was cut by 5 bases, the J end by 1 base, with 12 bases between. CDR3 amino acids: CASSPGGGSNQPQHF. CDR3 bases: TGTGCCAGCAGCCCCGGAGGTGGAAGCAATCAGCCCCAGCATTTT.

The genes are TRBV19 and TRBJ1-5; tentative D call: TRBD1 (6 bases). The CDR3 contains 14 residues. V lost 3 bases, J lost 9 bases, and 15 bases lay in between. Germline V gene sequence: CDR1 LNHDA, CDR2 SQIVND (reference sequence). The CDR3 loop reads CASSIAGENSPQHF. CDR3 bases: TGTGCCAGTAGTATCGCAGGGGAAAATTCGCCCCAGCATTTT. The full variable domain, its missing parts supplied by reference TRBV19 and TRBJ1-5, is DGGITQSPKYLFRKEGQNVTLSCEQNLNHDAMYWYRQDPGQGLRLIYYSQIVNDFQKGDIAEGYSVSREKKESFPLTVTSAQKNPTAFYLCASSIAGENSPQHFGDGTRLSIL.

V usage is TRBV9 and J usage is TRBJ1-6; D is unclear. Trimming left V 0 bases short and J 9 bases short, with 10 bases between. Germline V gene sequence: CDR1 SGDLS, CDR2 YYNGEE. The CDR3 extends over 14 amino acids. CDR3 region: CASSVDWVGSPLHF. Here the CDR3 DNA reads TGTGCCAGCAGCGTAGATTGGGTCGGTTCACCCCTCCACTTT. Supplemented by reference TRBV9 and TRBJ1-6, the full variable domain reads DSGVTQTPKHLITATGQRVTLRCSPRSGDLSVYWYQQSLDQGLQFLIQYYNGEERAKGNILERFSAQQFPDLHSELNLSSLELGDSALYFCASSVDWVGSPLHFGNGTRLTVT.

V and J are TRBV5-1 and TRBJ2-6; D ambiguous. Trimming pared 5 bases from V and 1 base from J, leaving 4 bases between. Germline-derived CDR1 and CDR2 are SGHRS and YFSETQ. CDR3 length: 13 residues. CDR3 sequence reads: CASRPSGANVLTF. The CDR3 DNA reads TGCGCCAGCAGACCATCTGGGGCCAACGTCCTGACTTTC.

The gene calls are TRBV6-1 and TRBJ2-3, with 8 bases fitting TRBD2. Germline CDR1 MNHNS, CDR2 SASEGT. V lost 0 bases, J lost 1 base, and 6 bases stayed unmatched. The CDR3 is 17 residues long. The CDR3 DNA reads TGTGCCAGCAGTGAAGCGTGGCGAGCGGGGGGCACAGATACGCAGTATTTT. This gives the protein CASSEAWRAGGTDTQYF.